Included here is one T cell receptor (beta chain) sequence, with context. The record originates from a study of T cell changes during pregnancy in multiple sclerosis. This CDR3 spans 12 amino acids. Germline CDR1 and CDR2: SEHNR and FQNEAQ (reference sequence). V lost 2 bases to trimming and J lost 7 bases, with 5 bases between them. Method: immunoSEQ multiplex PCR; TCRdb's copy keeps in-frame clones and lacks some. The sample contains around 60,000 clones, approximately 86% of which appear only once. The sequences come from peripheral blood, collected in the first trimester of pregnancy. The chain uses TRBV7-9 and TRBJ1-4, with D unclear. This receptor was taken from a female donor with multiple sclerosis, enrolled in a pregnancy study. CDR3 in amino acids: CASSLPGEKLFF. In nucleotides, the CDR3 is TGTGCCAGCAGCTTACCAGGTGAAAAACTGTTTTTT.